Presented here are 12 T cell receptor beta chains from one specimen sequenced in a study of a mutant IDH1 vaccine in newly diagnosed glioma. Some clones are missing from TCRdb's copy, which holds only in-frame ones; the method was immunoSEQ multiplex PCR. The table includes 90,000 to 95,000 clones, about four fifths detected once. Documented time point: baseline, week 1 (first vaccination visit). Sample treatment: pre-vaccination baseline after standard-of-care therapy. This specimen was PBMCs, taken from a glioma patient treated with radiotherapy, temozolomide or both. The source of these receptors is a woman aged 45-65 years with glioma.

The chain joins TRBV25-1 to TRBJ1-1; TRBD1 matches at 12 bases. Germline trimming cut 3 bases from V and 4 bases from J; bases unmatched to any gene: 12. Germline CDR1 MGHDK, CDR2 SYGVNS. CDR3 size: 18 residues. CDR3 sequence reads: CASSDYPGQGARGTEAFF. Here the CDR3 DNA reads TGTGCCAGCAGTGACTACCCGGGACAGGGGGCGAGGGGCACTGAAGCTTTCTTT.

The gene calls are TRBV19 and TRBJ1-2; 7 positions match TRBD1. V lost 4 bases and J lost 5; bases outside the gene matches: 7. The germline gives CDR1 LNHDA, CDR2 SQIVND (reference sequence). This CDR3 spans 14 amino acids. The CDR3, as DNA: TGTGCCAGTAGTACTACAGGGGAATGGTATGGCTACACCTTC. It translates to CASSTTGEWYGYTF.

Comment on this clone: The junction departs from the called germline gene at one end, perhaps through a read error. The CDR3 DNA follows: TGTGCCAGCAGCTCCGACAGGAAGAACGCCGGGGAGCTGTTTTTT. Its protein product is CASSSDRKNAGELFF. V usage is TRBV7-2 and J usage is TRBJ2-2; perhaps TRBD1 as D (6 bases). The V gene's germline CDR1 is SGHTA and CDR2 FQGNSA. The CDR3 consists of 15 residues.

V is TRBV2 and J is TRBJ2-7; 11 positions agree with TRBD1. CDR3 length: 13 amino acids. The germline V gene has CDR1 SNHLY and CDR2 FYNNEI. V shed 6 bases and J 6 bases; nucleotides not matched to a gene: 4. The CDR3, as DNA: TGTGCCAGCAGAGGGACAGGGGGAGGCGAGCAGTACTTC. Its translation is CASRGTGGGEQYF.

V usage is TRBV19 and J usage is TRBJ1-5, with D perhaps TRBD1 (5 bases). Germline lookup yields CDR1 LNHDA and CDR2 SQIVND (reference sequence). This CDR3 region has 13 residues. V was cut by 4 bases and J by 9 bases, with 13 bases left in between. CDR3 loop: CASSSQGSTPQHF. The CDR3 bases are TGTGCCAGTAGTAGTCAGGGCTCAACGCCCCAGCATTTT.

The chain joins TRBV10-3 to TRBJ1-2, with 8 bases matching TRBD1. CDR1 and CDR2 (germline): ENHRY, SYGVKD. This CDR3 comprises 13 residues. V trimming: 10 bases; J trimming: 1 base; junction bases outside the gene matches: 5. CDR3 in DNA: TGTGCCAGCGGGACAGGCAATAACTATGGCTACACCTTC. Translating gives CASGTGNNYGYTF.

This chain connects TRBV11-3 to TRBJ1-2; D may be TRBD1 (6 bases). V lost 5 bases, J lost 4 bases, and 11 bases lay in between. Germline V CDR1 and CDR2: SGHNT, YENEEA. This CDR3 has 13 amino acids. Here the CDR3 DNA reads TGTGCCAGCAGCCCCACAGGGACCTATGGCTACACCTTC. It translates to CASSPTGTYGYTF.

The chain couples TRBV10-1 to TRBJ1-1, with D maybe TRBD1 (6 bases). Per the germline V gene, CDR1 is WNHNN and CDR2 is SYGVQD (reference sequence). There are 14 residues in the CDR3. Trimming removed 8 bases from V and 5 bases from J, with 18 bases in between. The CDR3 DNA follows: TGCGCCAGCTCCCAGAGGGGGGCGCGGACTGAAGCTTTCTTT. This encodes CASSQRGARTEAFF.

The V call is TRBV11-2, the J call TRBJ1-1; 9 positions agree with TRBD1. Germline V gives CDR1 SGHAT, CDR2 FQNNGV. J was trimmed by 0 bases and V by 7 bases; bases with no gene match: 9. The length of the CDR3 is 16 residues. The CDR3 reads CASTIRQGGMNTEAFF. The CDR3 region has the DNA TGTGCCAGCACCATAAGACAGGGGGGAATGAACACTGAAGCTTTCTTT. The variable domain in full, completed from reference TRBV11-2 and TRBJ1-1, reads EAGVAQSPRYKIIEKRQSVAFWCNPISGHATLYWYQQILGQGPKLLIQFQNNGVVDDSQLPKDRFSAERLKGVDSTLKIQPAKLEDSAVYLCASTIRQGGMNTEAFFGQGTRLTVV.

The chain recombines TRBV2 with TRBJ1-2; D not resolved. This CDR3 is built from 15 residues. The germline V gene encodes CDR1 SNHLY and CDR2 FYNNEI. V lost 2 bases and J lost 3, with 13 bases in between. In DNA, the CDR3 is TGTGCCAGCAGTGAATTGGCGGGGATGGACTATGGCTACACCTTC. Protein sequence: CASSELAGMDYGYTF.

The chain recombines TRBV5-1 with TRBJ2-7; D is unresolved. The CDR3 has 12 amino acids. Germline V CDR1 and CDR2: SGHRS, YFSETQ. Trimming removed 6 bases at V and 0 bases at J, with 7 bases between. Written as DNA, the CDR3 is TGCGCCAGCACGTCCAGCTCCTACGAGCAGTACTTC. It translates to CASTSSSYEQYF.

This clone was observed a single time. The genes are TRBV19 and TRBJ2-3; 8 nucleotides align to TRBD1. Germline CDR1 is LNHDA and CDR2 is SQIVND (reference sequence). Trimming cost V 3 bases and J 5 bases; bases outside gene matches: 7. The CDR3 is 15 amino acids. The CDR3 sequence is CASSIPRGPRDTQYF. In DNA, the CDR3 is TGTGCCAGTAGTATCCCCAGGGGGCCGAGAGATACGCAGTATTTT.